Below, 23 T cell receptor beta chains from the same sample are listed, as sequenced in a study of blood T cell repertoires in COVID-19. Generated by immunoSEQ multiplex PCR, the TCRdb table keeps only in-frame clones and is missing some. The table lists fewer than 200,000 clones, roughly 80% of them singletons. The sequencing sample was made of peripheral blood. Receptors originate from a woman older than 75 with acute or convalescent COVID-19.

The sample holds one count of this clone. The chain links TRBV6-2 or TRBV6-3 to TRBJ1-5; 11 bases match TRBD1. Looked up from germline, CDR1 is MNHEY and CDR2 is SVGEGT. The CDR3 is 15 amino acids. V shed 4 bases and J 6 bases; nucleotides not matched to a gene: 5. CDR3 nucleotides: TGTGCCAGCAGTTCGGGACAGGGGGTGACTCAGCCCCAGCATTTT. Translated, it gives CASSSGQGVTQPQHF.

CDR3: CASSTGTGWYQPQHF. Written as DNA, the CDR3 is TGTGCCAGCAGTACCGGGACAGGGTGGTATCAGCCCCAGCATTTT. This rearrangement joins TRBV27 to TRBJ1-5; 9 nucleotides line up with TRBD1. After removal of 5 bases from V and 5 bases from J, the junction contained 7 bases not matched to a gene. CDR3 length: 15 amino acids. Germline CDR1 MNHEY, CDR2 SMNVEV (reference sequence).

In DNA, the CDR3 is TGTGCCAGCAGCTTGTCACCAGGCTATGGCTACACCTTC. Translating gives CASSLSPGYGYTF. This chain links TRBV5-4 with TRBJ1-2; D remains ambiguous. Trimming cost V 1 base and J 4 bases, with 8 bases left between them. This CDR3 region has 13 residues. Germline CDR1 and CDR2: SGHNT and YYREEE (reference sequence).

The chain links TRBV10-3 to TRBJ2-7; maybe TRBD1 (6 bases). Germline V gene sequence: CDR1 ENHRY, CDR2 SYGVKD. Deletions cut 0 bases from V and 5 bases from J, with 17 bases between. The length of the CDR3 is 16 residues. The CDR3 here is CAISESGVRGWDEQYF. CDR3 coding DNA: TGTGCCATCAGTGAGTCTGGTGTGAGGGGGTGGGACGAGCAGTACTTC.

CDR3 bases: TGTGCCAGCAGCCCCACGGGGATGGATGAAAAACTGTTTTTT. As protein: CASSPTGMDEKLFF. The chain links TRBV7-9 to TRBJ1-4, with D hard to call. Trimming pared 5 bases from V and 6 bases from J, leaving 13 bases between. Germline-derived CDR1 and CDR2 are SEHNR and FQNEAQ (reference sequence). The CDR3 runs 14 residues.

The J gene is TRBJ1-1, the V gene TRBV7-9; D is ambiguous. Germline CDR1 is SEHNR and CDR2 is FQNEAQ (reference sequence). The CDR3 is made up of 15 amino acids. Trimming left V 5 bases short and J 4 bases short, with 17 bases between. In DNA, the CDR3 is TGTGCCAGCAGCCGCGAAGAGGCCCGAGCCACTGAAGCTTTCTTT. Translated: CASSREEARATEAFF.

This chain connects TRBV6-5 to TRBJ2-3; 8 nucleotides align to TRBD1. The CDR3 totals 16 residues. V gave up 4 bases and J gave up 1 base; unmatched junction bases: 7. CDR1 MNHEY and CDR2 SVGAGI come from the germline V gene. The chain's CDR3 is CASSSRTGFGTDTQYF. The CDR3 nucleotides are TGTGCCAGCAGTTCCCGGACAGGGTTTGGCACAGATACGCAGTATTTT.

The V and J genes are TRBV2 and TRBJ2-7; D gene unclear. V dropped 7 bases and J dropped 0 bases, with 13 bases sitting between them. CDR3 length equals 14 residues. Germline-derived CDR1 and CDR2 are SNHLY and FYNNEI. CDR3 bases: TGTGCCAGCACCAAGCGTCCCTACTCCTACGAGCAGTACTTC. This translates into CASTKRPYSYEQYF.

V gene TRBV4-1 combines with J gene TRBJ2-1; 9 nucleotides line up with TRBD2. The CDR3 sequence is 17 residues long. V shed 0 bases and J 4 bases; nucleotides not matched to a gene: 7. Germline CDR1 reads MGHRA; CDR2 reads YSYEKL. CDR3 in amino acids: CASSQDRAGGIYNEQFF. The CDR3 DNA sequence: TGCGCCAGCAGCCAAGATCGGGCGGGAGGGATATACAATGAGCAGTTCTTC.

The J gene is TRBJ1-2, the V gene TRBV27; 11 bases match TRBD1. The CDR3 spans 14 residues. J lost 6 bases, V lost 3 bases, and 3 bases had no gene match. Per the germline V gene, CDR1 is MNHEY and CDR2 is SMNVEV (reference sequence). In DNA, the CDR3 is TGTGCCAGCAGTTTTGGACAGGGGGCGAATGGCTACACCTTC. Its translation is CASSFGQGANGYTF.

This chain links TRBV19 with TRBJ1-1; TRBD1 aligns across 7 bases. The CDR3 has 13 amino acids. The germline gives CDR1 LNHDA, CDR2 SQIVND (reference sequence). The V gene end was trimmed by 1 base and the J gene end by 8 bases; junction bases not matched to a gene: 4. CDR3 in amino acids: CASSIGGQMEAFF. CDR3 nucleotides: TGTGCCAGTAGTATAGGGGGACAGATGGAAGCTTTCTTT.

The V and J genes are TRBV4-1 and TRBJ1-1, with 7 bases that match TRBD1. CDR1 is MGHRA and CDR2 is YSYEKL in the germline V gene. The CDR3 contains 14 residues. V gave up 4 bases and J gave up 6 bases; unmatched junction bases: 8. The CDR3 coding sequence is TGCGCCAGCAGCCCGTCGACAGGGTGGGCTGAAGCTTTCTTT. Translation: CASSPSTGWAEAFF.

The V call is TRBV13, the J call TRBJ2-2; 13 bases are a match to TRBD2. The CDR3 extends over 16 amino acids. The junction had 3 bases not matched to a gene; V was cut back by 6 bases and J by 2 bases. Per germline, CDR1 PRHDT and CDR2 FYEKMQ (reference sequence). The CDR3 loop reads CASRRTSGGNTGELFF. In DNA form, the CDR3 reads TGTGCCAGCAGACGGACTAGCGGGGGTAACACCGGGGAGCTGTTTTTT.

The rearrangement links TRBV1 to TRBJ2-2; the table gives TRBD2 as D, unverified against the DNA. TRBV1 is given as a pseudogene. The CDR3 has 16 residues. The CDR3 is CTSSQGLPRTAGELFF. CDR3 nucleotides: TGCACCAGCAGCCAAGGACTCCCTCGAACGGCCGGGGAGCTGTTTTTT.

The rearrangement links TRBV11-2 to TRBJ1-1; 8 nucleotides match TRBD1. The CDR3 sequence is 16 residues long. The V segment lost 4 bases and the J segment 4 bases; nucleotides outside the gene matches: 11. Germline V lookup: CDR1 SGHAT, CDR2 FQNNGV. This chain's CDR3 is CASSSGPRGQGTEAFF. The CDR3 bases are TGTGCCAGCAGCTCGGGGCCCAGGGGGCAGGGCACTGAAGCTTTCTTT.

The V and J genes are TRBV20-1 and TRBJ2-7, with no clear D. The germline V gene has CDR1 DFQATT and CDR2 SNEGSKA (reference sequence). The CDR3 consists of 11 residues. The V end was cut by 6 bases, the J end by 4 bases, with 10 bases between. The chain's CDR3 is CSARNKYEQYF. The CDR3 bases are TGCAGTGCCCGCAACAAGTACGAGCAGTACTTC.

This clone showed up just a few times. Other DNA sequences in the same sample also yield this CDR3. CDR3 sequence reads: CASRAQGSSTEAFF. In nucleotides, the CDR3 is TGTGCCAGCAGGGCTCAGGGATCGAGCACTGAAGCTTTCTTT. The gene calls are TRBV2 and TRBJ1-1, with D tentatively TRBD1 (5 bases). The germline CDR1 and CDR2 sequences are SNHLY and FYNNEI. The CDR3 covers 14 residues. Trimming removed 6 bases from V and 4 bases from J, with 15 bases in between.

The rearrangement links TRBV6-1 to TRBJ2-3; 13 bases agree with TRBD2. Trimming cost V 4 bases and J 0 bases; bases outside gene matches: 1. The length of the CDR3 is 16 residues. Germline values: CDR1 MNHNS, CDR2 SASEGT. CDR3 sequence: CASSGTSGGSTDTQYF. In nucleotides, the CDR3 is TGTGCCAGCAGTGGGACTAGCGGGGGAAGCACAGATACGCAGTATTTT.

The V and J genes are TRBV2 and TRBJ2-7; D is unresolved. CDR3 length: 12 amino acids. Germline V gene lookup returns CDR1 SNHLY and CDR2 FYNNEI. Between the trimmed V and J ends, which lost 11 bases and 3 bases, there was a span of 14 bases. The CDR3 sequence is CAVGPAGYEQYF. CDR3 sequence (DNA): TGTGCCGTAGGCCCAGCAGGCTACGAGCAGTACTTC. Looking up the rest from reference TRBV2 and TRBJ2-7 gives the full variable domain: EPEVTQTPSHQVTQMGQEVILRCVPISNHLYFYWYRQILGQKVEFLVSFYNNEISEKSEIFDDQFSVERPDGSNFTLKIRSTKLEDSAMYFCAVGPAGYEQYFGPGTRLTVT.

In nucleotides, the CDR3 is TGTGCTAGTGGAATGGGACAGGGGGCGAACACTGAAGCTTTCTTT. It yields the protein CASGMGQGANTEAFF. J is TRBJ1-1 and V is TRBV12-5, with 12 bases matching TRBD1. Unmatched junction bases numbered 3, after V lost 6 bases and J lost 1 base. Germline V gene lookup returns CDR1 LGHNT and CDR2 FRNRAP. The CDR3 has 15 amino acids.

The J gene is TRBJ2-1, the V gene TRBV29-1; 8 nucleotides agree with TRBD2. The CDR3 spans 12 residues. Germline lookup yields CDR1 SQVTM and CDR2 ANQGSEA. With V trimmed by 8 bases and J by 2 bases, 2 bases remained unmatched. In DNA, the CDR3 is TGCAGCTCGGGACTAGCCTACAATGAGCAGTTCTTC. Protein product: CSSGLAYNEQFF.

This CDR3 reads CASSFFGSGNIGIRNEQFF. CDR3 DNA sequence: TGTGCCAGCAGCTTTTTCGGTTCCGGGAACATCGGAATCAGGAATGAGCAGTTCTTC. J is TRBJ2-1 and V is TRBV7-2; D perhaps matches TRBD2 (5 bases). The V end lost 3 bases, the J end lost 7 bases, and 28 bases lay between the germline ends. This CDR3 is 19 amino acids long. Germline CDR1 SGHTA, CDR2 FQGNSA.

The chain has TRBV28 and TRBJ1-4, with 7 bases that match TRBD1. The CDR3 consists of 13 residues. Trimming took 5 bases from V and 8 from J; bases not matched to a gene: 5. The germline CDR1 and CDR2 sequences are MDHEN and SYDVKM. CDR3 in DNA: TGTGCCAGCAGTCTTCCGACAGGGGAAAAACTGTTTTTT. The encoded protein is CASSLPTGEKLFF.